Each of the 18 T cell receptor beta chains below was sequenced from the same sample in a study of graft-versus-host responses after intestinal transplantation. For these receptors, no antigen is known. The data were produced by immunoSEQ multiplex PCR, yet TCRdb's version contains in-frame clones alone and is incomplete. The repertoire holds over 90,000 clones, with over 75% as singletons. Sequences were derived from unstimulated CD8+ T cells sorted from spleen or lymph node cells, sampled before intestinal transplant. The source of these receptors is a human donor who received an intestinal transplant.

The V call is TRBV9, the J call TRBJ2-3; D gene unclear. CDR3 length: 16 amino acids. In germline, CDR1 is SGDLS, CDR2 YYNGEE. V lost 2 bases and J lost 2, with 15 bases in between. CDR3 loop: CASSVRPSVDTDTQYF. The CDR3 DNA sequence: TGTGCCAGCAGCGTGCGCCCTAGTGTGGACACAGATACGCAGTATTTT.

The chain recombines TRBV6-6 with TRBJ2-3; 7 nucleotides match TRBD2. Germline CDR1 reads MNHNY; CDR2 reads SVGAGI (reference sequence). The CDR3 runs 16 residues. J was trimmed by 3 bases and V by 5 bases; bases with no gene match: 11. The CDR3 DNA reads TGTGCCAGCAGTCATGGACTAGTCTCATCTACAGATACGCAGTATTTT. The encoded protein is CASSHGLVSSTDTQYF.

The CDR3 DNA sequence: TGTGCCAGCAGCTTGGGGGCGGGACGAACGCAGTATTTT. It encodes CASSLGAGRTQYF. The chain carries TRBV5-5 and TRBJ2-3; D might be TRBD2 (6 bases). V was pared by 0 bases and J by 9 bases, with 11 bases between. The germline CDR1 and CDR2 sequences are SGHKS and YYEKEE (reference sequence). The CDR3 is 13 amino acids.

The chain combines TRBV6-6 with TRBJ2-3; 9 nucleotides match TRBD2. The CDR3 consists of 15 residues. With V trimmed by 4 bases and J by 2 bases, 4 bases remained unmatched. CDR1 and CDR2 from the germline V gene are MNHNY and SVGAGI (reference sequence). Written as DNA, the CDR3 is TGTGCCAGCAGTTGGCGGGGGGGGTACACAGATACGCAGTATTTT. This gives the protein CASSWRGGYTDTQYF.

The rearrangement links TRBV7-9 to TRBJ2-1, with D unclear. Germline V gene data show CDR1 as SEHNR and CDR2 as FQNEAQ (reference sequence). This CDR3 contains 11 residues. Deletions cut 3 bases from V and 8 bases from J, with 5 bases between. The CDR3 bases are TGTGCCAGCAGCTTTACAGATGAGCAGTTCTTC. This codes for CASSFTDEQFF.

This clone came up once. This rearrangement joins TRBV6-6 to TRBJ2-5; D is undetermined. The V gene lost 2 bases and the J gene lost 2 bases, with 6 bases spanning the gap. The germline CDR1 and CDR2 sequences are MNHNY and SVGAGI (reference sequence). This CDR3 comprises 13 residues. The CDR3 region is CASSYRVQETQYF. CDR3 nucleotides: TGTGCCAGCAGTTACCGGGTACAAGAGACCCAGTACTTC.

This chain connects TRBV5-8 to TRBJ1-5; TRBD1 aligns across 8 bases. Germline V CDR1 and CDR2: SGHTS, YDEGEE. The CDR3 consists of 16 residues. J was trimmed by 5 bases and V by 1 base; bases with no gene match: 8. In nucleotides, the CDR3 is TGTGCCAGCAGCTTGTTTTCGGCAGGGGGCGATCAGCCCCAGCATTTT. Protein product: CASSLFSAGGDQPQHF.

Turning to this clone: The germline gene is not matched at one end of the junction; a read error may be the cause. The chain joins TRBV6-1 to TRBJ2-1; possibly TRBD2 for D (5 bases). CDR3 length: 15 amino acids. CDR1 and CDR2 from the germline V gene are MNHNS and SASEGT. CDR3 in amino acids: CASREDGGSYNEQFF. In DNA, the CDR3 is TGTGCCAGCAGGGAAGACGGAGGTTCCTACAATGAGCAGTTCTTC.

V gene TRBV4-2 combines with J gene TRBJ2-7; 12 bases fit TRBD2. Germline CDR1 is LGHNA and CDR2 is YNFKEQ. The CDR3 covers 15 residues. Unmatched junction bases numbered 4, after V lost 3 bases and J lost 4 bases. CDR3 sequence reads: CASSHPTSGRYEQYF. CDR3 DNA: TGTGCCAGCAGCCACCCGACTAGCGGGAGATACGAGCAGTACTTC.

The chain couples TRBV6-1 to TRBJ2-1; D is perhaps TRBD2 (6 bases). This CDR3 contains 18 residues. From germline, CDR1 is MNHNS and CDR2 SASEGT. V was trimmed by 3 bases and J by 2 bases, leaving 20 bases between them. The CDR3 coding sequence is TGTGCCAGCAGTGATAGTTTGGGGGGATCCCGCCCCTACAATGAGCAGTTCTTC. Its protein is CASSDSLGGSRPYNEQFF.

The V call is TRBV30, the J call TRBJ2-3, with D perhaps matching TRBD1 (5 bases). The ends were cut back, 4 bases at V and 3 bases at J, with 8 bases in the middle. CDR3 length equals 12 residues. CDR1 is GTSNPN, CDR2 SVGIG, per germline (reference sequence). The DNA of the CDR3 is TGTGCCTGGACAGGGAATACAGATACGCAGTATTTT. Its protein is CAWTGNTDTQYF.

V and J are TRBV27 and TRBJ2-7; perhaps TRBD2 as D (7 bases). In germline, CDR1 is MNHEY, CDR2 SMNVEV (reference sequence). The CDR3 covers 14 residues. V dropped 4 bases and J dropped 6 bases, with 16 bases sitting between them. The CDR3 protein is CASSSPGGLGEQYF. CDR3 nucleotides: TGTGCCAGCAGTTCGCCCGGGGGGCTGGGCGAGCAGTACTTC.

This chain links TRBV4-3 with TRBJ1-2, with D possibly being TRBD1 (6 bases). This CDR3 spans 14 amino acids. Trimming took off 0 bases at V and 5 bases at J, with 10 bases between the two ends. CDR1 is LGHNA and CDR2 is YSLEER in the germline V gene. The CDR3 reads CASSQDPTGYGYTF. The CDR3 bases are TGCGCCAGCAGCCAAGATCCCACAGGGTATGGCTACACCTTC.

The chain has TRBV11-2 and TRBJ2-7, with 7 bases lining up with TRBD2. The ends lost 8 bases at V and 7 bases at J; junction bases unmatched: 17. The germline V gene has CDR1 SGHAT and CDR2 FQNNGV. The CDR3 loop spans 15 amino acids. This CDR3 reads CASLGAGPPDSEQYF. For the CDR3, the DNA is TGTGCCAGCTTGGGAGCGGGACCCCCGGACTCAGAGCAGTACTTC.

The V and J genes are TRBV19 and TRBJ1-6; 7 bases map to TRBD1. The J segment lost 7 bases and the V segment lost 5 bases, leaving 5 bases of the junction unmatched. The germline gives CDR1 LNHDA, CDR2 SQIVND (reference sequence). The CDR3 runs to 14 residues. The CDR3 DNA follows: TGTGCCAGTAGTCCGGGGACAGAAAATTCACCCCTCCACTTT. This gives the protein CASSPGTENSPLHF.

In DNA form, the CDR3 reads TGTGCCAGCAGTTCCCAGGTTAACCCAGGGACCCAGTACTTC. Its protein is CASSSQVNPGTQYF. The chain couples TRBV27 to TRBJ2-5; D is unclear. The CDR3 runs 14 residues. Germline V lookup: CDR1 MNHEY, CDR2 SMNVEV (reference sequence). The V and J ends lost 4 bases and 7 bases respectively, with 16 bases between them.

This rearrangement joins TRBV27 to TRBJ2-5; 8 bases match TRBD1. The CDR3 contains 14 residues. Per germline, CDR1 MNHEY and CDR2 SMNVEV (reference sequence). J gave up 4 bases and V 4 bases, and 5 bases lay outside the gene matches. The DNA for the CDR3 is TGTGCCAGCAGTTCTGGACAGGGCAGAGAGACCCAGTACTTC. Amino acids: CASSSGQGRETQYF.

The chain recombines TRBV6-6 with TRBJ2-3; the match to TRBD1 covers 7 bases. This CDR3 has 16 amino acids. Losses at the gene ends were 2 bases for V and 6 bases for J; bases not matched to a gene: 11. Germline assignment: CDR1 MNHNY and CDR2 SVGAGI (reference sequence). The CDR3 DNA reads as TGTGCCAGCAGTTACAGCGCAGGGGGTAGGCGGGATACGCAGTATTTT. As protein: CASSYSAGGRRDTQYF.